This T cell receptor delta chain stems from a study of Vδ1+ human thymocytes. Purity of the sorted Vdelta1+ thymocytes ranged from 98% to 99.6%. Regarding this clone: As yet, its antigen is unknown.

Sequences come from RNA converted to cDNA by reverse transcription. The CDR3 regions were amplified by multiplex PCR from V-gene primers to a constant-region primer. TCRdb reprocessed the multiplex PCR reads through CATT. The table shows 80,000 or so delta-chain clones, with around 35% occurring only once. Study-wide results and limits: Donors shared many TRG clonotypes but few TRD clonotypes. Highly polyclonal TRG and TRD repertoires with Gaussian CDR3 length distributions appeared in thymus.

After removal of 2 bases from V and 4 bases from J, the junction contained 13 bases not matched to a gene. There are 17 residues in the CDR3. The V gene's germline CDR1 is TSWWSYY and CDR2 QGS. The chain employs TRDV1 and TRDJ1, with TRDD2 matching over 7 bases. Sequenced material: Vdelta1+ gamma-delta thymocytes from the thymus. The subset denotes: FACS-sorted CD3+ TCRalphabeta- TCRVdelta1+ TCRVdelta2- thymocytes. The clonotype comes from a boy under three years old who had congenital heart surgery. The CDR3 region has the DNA TGTGCTCTTGGGGAATGGACCTTCCTTACGTTCGACGATAAACTCATCTTT. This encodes CALGEWTFLTFDDKLIF.